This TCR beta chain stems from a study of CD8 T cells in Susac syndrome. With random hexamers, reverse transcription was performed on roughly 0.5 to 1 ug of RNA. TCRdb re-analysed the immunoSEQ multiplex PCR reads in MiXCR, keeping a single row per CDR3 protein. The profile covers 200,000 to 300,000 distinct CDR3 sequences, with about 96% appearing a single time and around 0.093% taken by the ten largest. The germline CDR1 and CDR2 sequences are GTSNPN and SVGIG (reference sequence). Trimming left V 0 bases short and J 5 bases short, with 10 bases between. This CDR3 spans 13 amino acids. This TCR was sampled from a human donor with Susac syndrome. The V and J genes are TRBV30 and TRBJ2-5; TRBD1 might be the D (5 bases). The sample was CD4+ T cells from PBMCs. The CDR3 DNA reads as TGTGCCTGGAGTGTACATGGGGCGGAGACCCAGTACTTC. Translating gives CAWSVHGAETQYF.